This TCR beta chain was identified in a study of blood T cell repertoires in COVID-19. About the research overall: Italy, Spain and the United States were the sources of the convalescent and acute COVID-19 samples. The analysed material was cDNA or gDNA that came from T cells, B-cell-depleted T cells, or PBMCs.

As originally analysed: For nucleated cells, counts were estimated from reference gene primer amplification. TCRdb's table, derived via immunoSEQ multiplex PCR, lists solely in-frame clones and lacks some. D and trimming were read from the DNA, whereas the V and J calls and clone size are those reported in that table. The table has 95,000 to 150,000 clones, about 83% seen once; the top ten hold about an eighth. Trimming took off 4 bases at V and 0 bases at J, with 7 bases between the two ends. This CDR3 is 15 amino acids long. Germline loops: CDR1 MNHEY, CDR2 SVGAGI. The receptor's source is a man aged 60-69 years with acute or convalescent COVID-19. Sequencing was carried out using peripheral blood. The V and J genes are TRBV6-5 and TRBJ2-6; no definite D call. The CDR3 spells CASSSPTSGANVLTF. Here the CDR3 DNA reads TGTGCCAGCAGTTCTCCTACCTCTGGGGCCAACGTCCTGACTTTC.